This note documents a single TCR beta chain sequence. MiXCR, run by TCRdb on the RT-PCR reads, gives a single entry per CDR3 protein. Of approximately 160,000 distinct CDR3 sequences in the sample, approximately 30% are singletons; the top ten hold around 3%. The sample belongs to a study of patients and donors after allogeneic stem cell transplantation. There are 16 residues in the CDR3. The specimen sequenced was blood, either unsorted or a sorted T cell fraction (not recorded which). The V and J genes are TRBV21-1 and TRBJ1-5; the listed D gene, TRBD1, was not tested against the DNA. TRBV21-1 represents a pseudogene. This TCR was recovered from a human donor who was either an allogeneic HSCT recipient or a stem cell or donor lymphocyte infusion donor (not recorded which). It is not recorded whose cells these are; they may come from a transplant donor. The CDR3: CASSNAGTESNQPQHF. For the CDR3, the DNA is TGTGCCAGCAGCAACGCCGGGACAGAAAGCAATCAGCCCCAGCATTTT.